This T cell receptor beta chain came from a study of cytomegalovirus exposure and HLA in healthy donors (dated by TCRdb to between 2016 and 2019). Broadly, across the study: According to an earlier analysis of several hundred of the donors, about 170 million T cells yielded 120 million or so unique TCR beta sequences and 276 Gb of sequence data. An early release covering about 600 HLA-typed donors comprised 250 to 350 gigabases of sequencing data and roughly 85 million unique TCR sequences. Among the roughly 430 genotyped donors, about 85% belonged to the genetic ancestry cluster associated with self-reported Caucasian donors. The aim of the study was to test whether cataloging public T cell receptors could identify signatures of past pathogen exposure. Using immunosequencing, the study profiled T cell repertoires from some 670 subjects and related those repertoires to cytomegalovirus serostatus. Besides the first cohort of hundreds of subjects, a separate validation cohort made up of over 100 different subjects was used. To predict cytomegalovirus infection status, the study brought together high-throughput TCR immunosequencing, statistical association of individual TCRs with disease status, and machine learning. To study patterns of TCR occurrence, a later analysis re-analyzed previously published TCR beta repertoires from 700 or so donors and added high-resolution HLA genotyping. Rather than using new phenotypic data, the later analysis identified candidate immune exposures from TCR beta sequences and from how often those sequences occurred across donors. An earlier analysis of approximately 640 of the donors applied high-throughput TCR beta sequencing to assess whether each TCR beta V gene segment acted as functional or pseudogenic. Donor age, sex, ethnicity and CMV serostatus were compiled alongside the repertoire data. In a later genetic analysis, genome-wide SNP genotypes for about 60% of the 666 donors were used, and that subset was treated as a discovery cohort. Every repertoire in the discovery cohort had been generated on one and the same sequencing platform. Class I and class II HLA loci were covered by the typing at four-digit resolution. Typing coverage varied by locus: about 629-640 donors for A, B, C, DRB1 and DQB1; approximately 500 for DQA1; approximately 570 for DPA1; roughly 470 for DPB1. Several DR-DQ haplotypes were handled as single units for association and clustering, since linkage in the cohort was strong. Among some 410 genotyped donors of the cohort, an average of roughly 230,000 unique TCR beta nucleotide sequences was sequenced per donor, of which about 18% were non-productive.

Library generation was performed with the immunoSEQ multiplex PCR assay. For the multiplex PCR, a mixture combining 60 forward primers for TCR Vbeta segments and 13 reverse primers for TCR Jbeta segments was used. The CDR3 region of rearranged TCR beta genes was amplified from genomic DNA by a multiplex PCR assay. The amplified TCR beta libraries were sequenced on the Illumina HiSeq System as 87-base-pair reads. The published analysis was carried out like this. Across the 666 repertoires, a later analysis counted tens of millions of unique TCR beta chains, 8.5 million to 12 million of which were shared by at least two donors. Raw reads were error-corrected and collapsed into unique sequences by a nearest-neighbor algorithm in which closely related sequences were merged to remove PCR and sequencing errors. Alignment of CDR3 sequences to IMGT reference sequences was used to assign V, D and J gene segments. For a sequence to be retained, at least a six-nucleotide match to both a V gene segment and a J gene segment was required. A rearrangement was called productive if the CDR3 had no stop codons and remained in frame with V and J, and every other rearrangement was called non-productive. CDR3 was defined according to IMGT convention as the region running from the second conserved V-encoded cysteine to the conserved J-encoded phenylalanine. Sequences without an unambiguous match to a single V gene segment were excluded from the earlier analysis of 450 to 750 of the donors. In an earlier analysis of several hundred of the donors, a V segment was called functional when productive rearrangements were above 56.7%, and segregating when the standard deviation between donors exceeded 5%. A statistical classification framework was built to diagnose cytomegalovirus status from the catalog of TCR beta chain sequences. A later analysis assigned V and J genes by comparing TCR nucleotide sequences with IMGT/GENE-DB human TR gene sequences. In a later analysis, CDR3 sequences and most-parsimonious VDJ recombination scenarios were assigned using the TCRdist pipeline. In a later analysis, each TCR beta chain was defined by its CDR3 amino acid sequence together with its V-gene family, and reads without a unique V-gene family were excluded. As a way to deal with suspected cross-contamination and a sequencing artifact, a later analysis dropped roughly 620 nucleotide sequences that were highly shared and had low generation probability. A later analysis calculated a clonal expansion index for each public chain from normalized within-repertoire ranks of inferred template counts. A later analysis computed generation probabilities with a VDJ recombination model fitted to out-of-frame rearrangements, and checked the results against IGoR. Hypergeometric tests were used in a later analysis to score TCR-TCR, TCR-HLA and TCR-CMV co-occurrence, with a repertoire-size bias correction applied to the TCR pairs. False discovery rates were estimated in a later analysis by permuting HLA or CMV assignments 20 times. In a later analysis, co-occurring TCRs were grouped using DBSCAN, with TCRdist sequence similarity added in when clustering inside HLA-allele-positive subsets. Repertoires with fewer than 30,000 or more than 120,000 public chains were left out of co-occurrence clustering, as were a few repertoires with anomalous nucleotide sharing. This is the immuneACCESS table as TCRdb keeps it, with only in-frame sequences that have V and J called. A part of the clones is gone; compared with another copy, unresolved V genes explain less than half, and the rest is unexplained. The V and J calls and clone size were taken over from that table, and D and trimming were inferred from the DNA. The table kept for this sample lists fewer than 150,000 clones. The leading ten clones occupy about 2.5% of the sample.

The cohort comprised hundreds of healthy bone marrow donors. All cohort members were sampled while nominally healthy, although unrecorded immune exposures were likely present. The donor was CMV seronegative and belonged to the group of 320 or so seronegative cohort members. Every donor gave a peripheral blood sample, and the peripheral blood mononuclear cells from that sample were used for TCR beta sequencing. The Qiagen DNeasy Blood Extraction Kit was used to extract genomic DNA from the blood cell samples. What the research found in general, with its limitations: A further reported finding was that TCR beta sequences accurately predicted the HLA-A and HLA-B alleles for most subjects in the first cohort. According to a later analysis, most CMV-associated TCR beta chains appeared to be HLA-restricted, and the HLA associations seemed to be driven largely by CMV exposure. Because some donors lacked HLA typing at each locus, the association tests relied only on the typed subset. A later analysis associated about 18,000 TCR beta sequences with specific HLA alleles at a false discovery rate of 0.05. Most TCR sequences were seen in very few donors, while some public TCRs were found in many individuals. According to a later genetic analysis, donors in an Asian-associated ancestry cluster had fewer N-insertions in productive TCRs than the approximately 670-donor mean. Compared with equally common non-associated chains, HLA-associated TCR beta chains in a later analysis were more clonally expanded and had lower generation probabilities. V-gene and J-gene trimming of TCR beta chains was associated with a missense DCLRE1C variant in a later genetic analysis, and the association was replicated in an independent cohort. CMV serostatus was the only immune exposure information available for the cohort. In the study, around 150 TCR beta chains were listed as associated with cytomegalovirus. The authors suggested that the approach could potentially be extended to other disease states and immunological phenotypes. Assigning TCR associations to individual alleles was difficult when HLA alleles, especially DR and DQ, strongly co-occurred. The classifier was reported to diagnose cytomegalovirus status with high specificity and sensitivity in both the original and validation cohorts. Several of the top co-occurrence clusters appeared to be linked to parvovirus B19, influenza, CMV and Epstein-Barr virus, according to a later analysis. In vitro tests confirmed that three of the cytomegalovirus-associated TCR beta chains recognize cytomegalovirus antigens. In an earlier analysis of around 600 of the donors, most TCR beta V segments appeared in productive rearrangements about 87% or about 30% of the time, broadly matching IMGT annotations. According to a later analysis, TCR association rates differed among HLA loci, with DRB1 alleles showing the most associated TCRs and HLA-C alleles showing the fewest. The sequencing pipeline was judged likely to have produced a cluster of highly shared sequence variants as a technical artifact. Some IMGT-functional V segments, including TRBV6-2 and TRBV6-3, could not be distinguished by the 87-base-pair reads and were therefore excluded. The presence/absence analyses assumed that sequencing depth was roughly uniform across donors, and that assumption may not be true. The cohort was sequenced for TCR beta chains only, and without alpha or paired-chain data the features that could be detected were limited. Correlated functional status among segregating V segments might reflect linkage disequilibrium, but an unknown experimental factor could not be ruled out. The earlier analysis of approximately 540 of the donors excluded roughly 17 rarely observed V segments, including chromosome 9 orphons, because counts were too low.

V ends up 5 bases short and J 2 bases short, with an unmatched junction base count of 20. Its CDR3 holds 20 amino acids, cysteine through phenylalanine. Only the CDR3 portion is preserved as DNA: 60 bases, with reading frame beginning at the first base. The germline V gene (reference sequence) sets CDR1 to LNHDA and CDR2 to SQIVND. About this clone itself: What antigen it recognizes has not been identified.

The sequenced material came from PBMCs. This receptor was taken from a man in his forties or fifties in good health and CMV-seronegative. The rearrangement combines TRBV19 with TRBJ2-1; 8 of the junction bases match TRBD1. The CDR3 in this case is CASSSMSRLGTGGTYNEQFF. The nucleotides are TGTGCCAGTAGTTCCATGAGCAGGCTGGGGACAGGAGGGACCTACAATGAGCAGTTCTTC.